This T cell receptor beta chain derives from a study of shared clonotypes between healthy human individuals. The method was immunoSEQ multiplex PCR; TCRdb's version includes in-frame clones alone and lacks a portion of them. The table includes 2 million to 2.5 million clones, nearly 97% detected once. Among the donors, all were Caucasian adults who lived in Nashville, Tennessee. CD4+ cells yielded CD45RA+ naive and CD45RA-negative memory subsets. This CDR3 is 13 amino acids long. V was cut by 9 bases and J by 2 bases, with 13 bases left in between. The germline V gene has CDR1 MDHEN and CDR2 SYDVKM. The receptor was derived from a man younger than 35 in good health. J is TRBJ2-5 and V is TRBV28; D not resolved. Sequenced material: naive CD4+ T cells sorted from blood. Noted subset: CD45RA+ positively selected. The CDR3 nucleotides read TGTGCCAGAGTTCTCCGGGCACAAGAGACCCAGTACTTC. Amino acid sequence: CARVLRAQETQYF.